This TCR beta chain is drawn from a study of control samples from healthy donors and cancer patients. The CDR3 is 13 residues long. The V and J ends lost 0 bases and 4 bases respectively, with 9 bases between them. CDR1 is GTSNPN, CDR2 SVGIG, per germline (reference sequence). Repertoires were generated with immunoSEQ multiplex PCR, while TCRdb's copy carries only in-frame clones and drops some. Seen here are over 100,000 clones, 90% observed once, and the top ten hold 4% to 4.5%. Input material: blood. The receptor was derived from a human donor in good health. The donor label of this sample is uncertain. The chain is built from TRBV30 and TRBJ1-2, with D possibly TRBD1 on 5 matching bases. The CDR3 coding sequence is TGTGCCTGGAGTGTTCAGGGATCCTATGGCTACACCTTC. This encodes CAWSVQGSYGYTF.